The entry below describes one TCR beta chain. The target antigen is unknown. The record originates from a study of T cells in Graves' hyperthyroidism and ophthalmopathy. General study findings and limits: Blood also held most thyroid clonotypes expanded beyond 0.001.

Germline CDR1 and CDR2: SGHTA and FQGNSA. J gave up 4 bases and V 4 bases, and 2 bases lay outside the gene matches. This CDR3 has 13 amino acids. Researchers amplified the TCR beta CDR3 regions from RNA transcripts. Primed by the HTBI set, a first-round RT-PCR was run on the TCR CDR3. Each CDR3 protein gets one entry after TCRdb re-called the multiplex PCR reads with MiXCR. The sample lists 30,000 to 40,000 distinct CDR3 sequences; about 47% were seen once. At least 3 on the Clinical Activity Score was recorded for ophthalmopathy patients, who also had NOSPECS grade at least 4 and duration under 3 months. Diagnoses were established using clinical symptoms, serum thyroxine and TRAb, thyroid ultrasound and orbital computed tomography.

Sequences were obtained from blood. V gene TRBV7-2 combines with J gene TRBJ1-2; TRBD1 matches at 8 bases. This TCR came from a man between 35 and 55 years old with Graves' ophthalmopathy. Here the CDR3 DNA reads TGTGCCAGCAGCTACCAGGGGGCCTATGGCTACACCTTC. Its protein is CASSYQGAYGYTF. Full variable domain (outside the CDR3, taken from reference TRBV7-2 and TRBJ1-2): GAGVSQSPSNKVTEKGKDVELRCDPISGHTALYWYRQSLGQGLEFLIYFQGNSAPDKSGLPSDRFSAERTGGSVSTLTIQRTQQEDSAVYLCASSYQGAYGYTFGSGTRLTVV.